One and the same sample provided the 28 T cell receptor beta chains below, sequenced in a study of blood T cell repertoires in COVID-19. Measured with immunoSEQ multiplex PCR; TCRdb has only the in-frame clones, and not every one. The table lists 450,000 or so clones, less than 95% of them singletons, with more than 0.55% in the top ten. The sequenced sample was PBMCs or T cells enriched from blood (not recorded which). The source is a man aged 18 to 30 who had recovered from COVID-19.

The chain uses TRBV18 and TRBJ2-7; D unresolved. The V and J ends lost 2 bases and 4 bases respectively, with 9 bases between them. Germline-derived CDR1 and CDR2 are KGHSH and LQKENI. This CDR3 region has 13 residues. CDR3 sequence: CASSPTRSYEQYF. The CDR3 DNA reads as TGTGCCAGCTCACCAACAAGATCTTACGAGCAGTACTTC.

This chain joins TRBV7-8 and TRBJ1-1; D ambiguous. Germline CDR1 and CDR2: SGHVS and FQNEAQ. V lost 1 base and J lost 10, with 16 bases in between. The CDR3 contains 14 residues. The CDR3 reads CASSLDPAAWGAFF. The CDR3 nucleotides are TGTGCCAGCAGCTTAGATCCAGCGGCATGGGGAGCTTTCTTT.

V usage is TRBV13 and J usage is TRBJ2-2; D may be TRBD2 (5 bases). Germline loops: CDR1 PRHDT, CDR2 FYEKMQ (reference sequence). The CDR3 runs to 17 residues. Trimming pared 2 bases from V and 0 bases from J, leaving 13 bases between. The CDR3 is CASSLSVEGSNTGELFF. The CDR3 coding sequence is TGTGCCAGCAGCTTAAGTGTCGAGGGCTCGAACACCGGGGAGCTGTTTTTT.

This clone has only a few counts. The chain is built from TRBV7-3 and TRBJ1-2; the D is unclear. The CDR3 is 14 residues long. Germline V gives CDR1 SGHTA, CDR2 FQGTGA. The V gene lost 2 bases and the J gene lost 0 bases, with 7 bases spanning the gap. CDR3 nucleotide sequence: TGTGCCAGCAGCTTAGGAGGATCTAACTATGGCTACACCTTC. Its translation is CASSLGGSNYGYTF.

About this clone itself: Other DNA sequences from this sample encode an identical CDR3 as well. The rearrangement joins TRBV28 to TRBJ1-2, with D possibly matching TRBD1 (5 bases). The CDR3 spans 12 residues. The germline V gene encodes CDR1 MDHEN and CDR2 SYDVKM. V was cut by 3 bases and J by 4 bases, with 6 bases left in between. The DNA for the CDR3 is TGTGCCAGCAGTTTTAGGGGCTATGGCTACACCTTC. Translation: CASSFRGYGYTF.

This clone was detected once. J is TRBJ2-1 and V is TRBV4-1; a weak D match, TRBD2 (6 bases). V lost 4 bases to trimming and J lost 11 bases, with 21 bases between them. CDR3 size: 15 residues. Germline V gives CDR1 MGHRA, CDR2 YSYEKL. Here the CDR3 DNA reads TGCGCCAGCAGCCCCCCACCGGGGGAGTCCCTTAAGCAGTTCTTC. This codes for CASSPPPGESLKQFF.

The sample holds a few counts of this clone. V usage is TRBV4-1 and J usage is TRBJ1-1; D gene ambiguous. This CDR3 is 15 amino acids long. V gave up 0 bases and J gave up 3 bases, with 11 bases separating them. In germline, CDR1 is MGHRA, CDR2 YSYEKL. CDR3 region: CASSQDPGSHTEAFF. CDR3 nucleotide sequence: TGCGCCAGCAGCCAAGACCCGGGTTCGCACACTGAAGCTTTCTTT.

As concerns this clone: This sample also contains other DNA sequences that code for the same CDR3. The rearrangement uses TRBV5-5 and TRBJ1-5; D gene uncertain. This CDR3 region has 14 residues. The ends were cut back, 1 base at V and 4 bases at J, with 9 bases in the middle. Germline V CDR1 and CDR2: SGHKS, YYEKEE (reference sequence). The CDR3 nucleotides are TGTGCCAGCAGCTTGAGTGGCGGTAATCAGCCCCAGCATTTT. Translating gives CASSLSGGNQPQHF.

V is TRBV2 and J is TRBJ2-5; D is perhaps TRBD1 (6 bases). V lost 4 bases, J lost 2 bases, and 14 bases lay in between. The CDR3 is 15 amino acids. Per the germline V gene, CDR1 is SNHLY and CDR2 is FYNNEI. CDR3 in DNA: TGTGCCAGCAGTGTCGAGACAGGACATCAAGAGACCCAGTACTTC. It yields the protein CASSVETGHQETQYF.

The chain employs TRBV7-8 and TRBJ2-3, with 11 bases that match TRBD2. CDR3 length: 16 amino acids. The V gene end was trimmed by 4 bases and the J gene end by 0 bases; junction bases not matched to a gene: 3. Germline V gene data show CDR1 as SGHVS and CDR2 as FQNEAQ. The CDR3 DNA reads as TGTGCCAGCAGCTCCTTAGCGGGGGGGAGCACAGATACGCAGTATTTT. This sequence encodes CASSSLAGGSTDTQYF.

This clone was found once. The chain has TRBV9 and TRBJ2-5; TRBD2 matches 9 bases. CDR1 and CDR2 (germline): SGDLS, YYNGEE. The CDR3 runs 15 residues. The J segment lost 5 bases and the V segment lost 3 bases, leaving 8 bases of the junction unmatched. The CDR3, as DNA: TGTGCCAGCAGCGAAACCGGGACTAGCAGGGAGACCCAGTACTTC. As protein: CASSETGTSRETQYF. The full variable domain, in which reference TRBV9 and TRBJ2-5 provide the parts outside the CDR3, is DSGVTQTPKHLITATGQRVTLRCSPRSGDLSVYWYQQSLDQGLQFLIQYYNGEERAKGNILERFSAQQFPDLHSELNLSSLELGDSALYFCASSETGTSRETQYFGPGTRLLVL.

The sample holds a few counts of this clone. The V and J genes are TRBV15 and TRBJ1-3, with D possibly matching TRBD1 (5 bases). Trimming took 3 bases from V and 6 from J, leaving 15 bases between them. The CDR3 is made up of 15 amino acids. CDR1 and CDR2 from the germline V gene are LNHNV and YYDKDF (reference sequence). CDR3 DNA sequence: TGTGCCACCAGCAGGGAAATACAGACAGAAAACACCATATATTTT. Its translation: CATSREIQTENTIYF.

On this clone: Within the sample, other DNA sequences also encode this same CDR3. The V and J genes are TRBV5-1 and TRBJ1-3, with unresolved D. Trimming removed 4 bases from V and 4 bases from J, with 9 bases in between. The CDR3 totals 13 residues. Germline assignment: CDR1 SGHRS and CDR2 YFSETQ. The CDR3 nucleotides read TGCGCCAGCAGCCCTTCGACAGGAAACACCATATATTTT. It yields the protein CASSPSTGNTIYF.

The CDR3 region has the DNA TGTGCCATCACCCGAGGTGGCCCTGAAGCTTTCTTT. This encodes CAITRGGPEAFF. The chain is built from TRBV10-3 and TRBJ1-1; D unresolved. Trimming took off 7 bases at V and 6 bases at J, with 12 bases between the two ends. The CDR3 totals 12 residues. Germline assignment: CDR1 ENHRY and CDR2 SYGVKD.

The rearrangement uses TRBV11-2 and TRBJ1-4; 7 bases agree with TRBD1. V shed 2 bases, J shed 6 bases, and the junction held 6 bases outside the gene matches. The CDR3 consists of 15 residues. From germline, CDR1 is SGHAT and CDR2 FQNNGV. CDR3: CASSLTRDRHEKLFF. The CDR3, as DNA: TGTGCCAGCAGCTTAACCCGGGACAGACATGAAAAACTGTTTTTT. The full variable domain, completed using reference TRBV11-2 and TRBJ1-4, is EAGVAQSPRYKIIEKRQSVAFWCNPISGHATLYWYQQILGQGPKLLIQFQNNGVVDDSQLPKDRFSAERLKGVDSTLKIQPAKLEDSAVYLCASSLTRDRHEKLFFGSGTQLSVL.

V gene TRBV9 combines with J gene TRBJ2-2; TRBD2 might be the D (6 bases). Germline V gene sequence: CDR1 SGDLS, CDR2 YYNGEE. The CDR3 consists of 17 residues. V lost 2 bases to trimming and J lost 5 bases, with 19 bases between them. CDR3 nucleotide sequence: TGTGCCAGCAGCGTCCCGCAAGTTGGGGGGAAAACCGGGGAGCTGTTTTTT. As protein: CASSVPQVGGKTGELFF.

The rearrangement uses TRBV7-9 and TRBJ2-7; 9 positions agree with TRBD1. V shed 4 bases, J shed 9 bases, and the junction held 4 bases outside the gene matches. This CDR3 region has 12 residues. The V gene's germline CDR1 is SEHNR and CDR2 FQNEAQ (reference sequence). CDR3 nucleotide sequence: TGTGCCAGCAGCTCGGACAGGGGAACGCAGTACTTC. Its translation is CASSSDRGTQYF.

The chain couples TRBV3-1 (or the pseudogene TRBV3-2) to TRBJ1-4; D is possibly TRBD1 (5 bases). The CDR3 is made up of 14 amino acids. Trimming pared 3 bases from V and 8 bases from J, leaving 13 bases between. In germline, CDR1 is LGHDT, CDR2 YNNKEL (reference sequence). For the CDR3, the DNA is TGTGCCAGCAGCCAGGGGGGGTTGGAGGAAAAACTGTTTTTT. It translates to CASSQGGLEEKLFF.

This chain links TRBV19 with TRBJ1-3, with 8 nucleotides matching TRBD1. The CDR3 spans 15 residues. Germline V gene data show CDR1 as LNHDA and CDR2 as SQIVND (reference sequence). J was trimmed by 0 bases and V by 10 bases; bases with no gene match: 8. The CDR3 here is CATRNRGSSGNTIYF. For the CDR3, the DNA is TGTGCCACACGAAACAGGGGGAGCTCTGGAAACACCATATATTTT.

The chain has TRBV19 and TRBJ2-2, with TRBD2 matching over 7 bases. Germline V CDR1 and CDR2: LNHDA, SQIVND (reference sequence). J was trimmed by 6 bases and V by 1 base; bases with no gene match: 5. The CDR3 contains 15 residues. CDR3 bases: TGTGCCAGTAGTATAGGGGCGGGGGAAGCCGGGGAGCTGTTTTTT. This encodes CASSIGAGEAGELFF.

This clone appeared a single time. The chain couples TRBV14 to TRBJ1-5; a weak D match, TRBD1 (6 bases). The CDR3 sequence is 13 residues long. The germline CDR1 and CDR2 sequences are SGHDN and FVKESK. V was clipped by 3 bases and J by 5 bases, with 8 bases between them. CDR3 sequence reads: CASSQGADQPQHF. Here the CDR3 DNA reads TGTGCCAGCAGCCAGGGGGCTGATCAGCCCCAGCATTTT.

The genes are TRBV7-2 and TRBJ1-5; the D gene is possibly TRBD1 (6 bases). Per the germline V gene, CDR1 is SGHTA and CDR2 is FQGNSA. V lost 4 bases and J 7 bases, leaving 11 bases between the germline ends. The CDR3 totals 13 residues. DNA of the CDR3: TGTGCCAGCAGCTCGGACAGACGCCAGCCCCAGCATTTT. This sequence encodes CASSSDRRQPQHF.

The chain's CDR3 is CASSKGGSHDRNTEAFF. DNA for the CDR3: TGTGCCAGCAGCAAAGGAGGTAGCCATGATAGGAACACTGAAGCTTTCTTT. This chain links TRBV21-1 with TRBJ1-1. TRBV21-1 is termed a pseudogene. CDR3 length: 17 amino acids.

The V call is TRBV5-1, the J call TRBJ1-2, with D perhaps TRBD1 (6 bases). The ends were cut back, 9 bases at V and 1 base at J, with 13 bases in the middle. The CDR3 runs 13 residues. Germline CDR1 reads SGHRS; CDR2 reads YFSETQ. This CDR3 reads CATRQGFNYGYTF. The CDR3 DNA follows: TGCGCCACCCGGCAGGGGTTTAACTATGGCTACACCTTC.

DNA for the CDR3: TGTGCCAGCAGCGGGGGTAGGGCTGATTCACCCCTCCACTTT. Its protein product is CASSGGRADSPLHF. The chain joins TRBV28 to TRBJ1-6, with TRBD1 as a possible D gene (5 bases). The CDR3 extends over 14 amino acids. Germline CDR1 reads MDHEN; CDR2 reads SYDVKM. The V end was cut by 6 bases, the J end by 8 bases, with 14 bases between.

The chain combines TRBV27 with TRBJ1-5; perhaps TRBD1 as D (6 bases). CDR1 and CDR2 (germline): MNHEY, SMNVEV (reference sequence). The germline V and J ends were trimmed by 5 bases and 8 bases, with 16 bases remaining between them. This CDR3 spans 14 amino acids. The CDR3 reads CASSPGTPREPQHF. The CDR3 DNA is TGTGCCAGCAGTCCCGGGACACCTCGGGAGCCCCAGCATTTT.

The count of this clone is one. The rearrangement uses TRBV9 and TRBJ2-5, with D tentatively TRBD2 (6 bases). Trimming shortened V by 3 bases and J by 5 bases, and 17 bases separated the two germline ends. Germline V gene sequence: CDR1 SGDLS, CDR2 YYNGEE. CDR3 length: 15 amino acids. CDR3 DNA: TGTGCCAGCAGCGGCCCCGGCGGGGTAGGGGAGACCCAGTACTTC. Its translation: CASSGPGGVGETQYF.

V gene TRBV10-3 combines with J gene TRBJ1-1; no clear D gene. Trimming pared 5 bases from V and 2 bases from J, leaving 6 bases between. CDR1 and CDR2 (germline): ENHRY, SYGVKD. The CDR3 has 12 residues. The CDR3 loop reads CAISFSNTEAFF. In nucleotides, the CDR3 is TGTGCCATCAGTTTCTCTAACACTGAAGCTTTCTTT.